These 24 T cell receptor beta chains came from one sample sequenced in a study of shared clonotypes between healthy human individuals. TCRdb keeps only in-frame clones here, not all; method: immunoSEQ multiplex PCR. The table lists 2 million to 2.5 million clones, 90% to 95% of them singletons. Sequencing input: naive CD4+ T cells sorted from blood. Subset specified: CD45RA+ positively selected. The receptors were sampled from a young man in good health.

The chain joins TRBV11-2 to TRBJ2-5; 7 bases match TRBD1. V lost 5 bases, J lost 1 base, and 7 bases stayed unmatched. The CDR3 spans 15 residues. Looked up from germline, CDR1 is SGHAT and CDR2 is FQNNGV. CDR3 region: CASSPGGPGQETQYF. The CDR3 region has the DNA TGTGCCAGCAGCCCAGGGGGTCCAGGCCAAGAGACCCAGTACTTC.

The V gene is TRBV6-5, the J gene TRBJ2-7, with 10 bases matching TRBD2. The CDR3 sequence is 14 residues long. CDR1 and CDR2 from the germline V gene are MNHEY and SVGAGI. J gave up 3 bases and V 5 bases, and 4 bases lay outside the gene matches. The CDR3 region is CASSQSGRDYEQYF. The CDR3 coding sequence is TGTGCCAGCAGTCAAAGCGGGAGGGACTACGAGCAGTACTTC.

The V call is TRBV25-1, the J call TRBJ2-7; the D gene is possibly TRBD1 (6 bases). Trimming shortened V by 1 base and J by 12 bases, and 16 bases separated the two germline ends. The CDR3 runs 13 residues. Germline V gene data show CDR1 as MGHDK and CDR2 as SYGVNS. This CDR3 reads CASSESVRGKWYF. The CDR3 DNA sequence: TGTGCCAGCAGTGAATCGGTCAGGGGAAAGTGGTACTTC.

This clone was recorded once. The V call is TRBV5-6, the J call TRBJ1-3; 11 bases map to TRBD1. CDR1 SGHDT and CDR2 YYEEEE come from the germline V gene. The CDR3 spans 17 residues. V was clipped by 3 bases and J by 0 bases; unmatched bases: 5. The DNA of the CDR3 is TGTGCCAGCAGCTGGACAGGGGGCGCGTTCTCTGGAAACACCATATATTTT. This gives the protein CASSWTGGAFSGNTIYF. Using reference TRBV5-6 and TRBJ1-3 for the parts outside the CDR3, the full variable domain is DAGVTQSPTHLIKTRGQQVTLRCSPKSGHDTVSWYQQALGQGPQFIFQYYEEEERQRGNFPDRFSGHQFPNYSSELNVNALLLGDSALYLCASSWTGGAFSGNTIYFGEGSWLTVV.

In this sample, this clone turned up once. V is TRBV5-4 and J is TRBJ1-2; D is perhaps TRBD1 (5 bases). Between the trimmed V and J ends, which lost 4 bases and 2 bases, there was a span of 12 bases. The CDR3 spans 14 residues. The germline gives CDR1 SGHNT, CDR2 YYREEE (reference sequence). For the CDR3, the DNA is TGTGCCAGCAGCGGGGACGTAACGAACTATGGCTACACCTTC. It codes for CASSGDVTNYGYTF.

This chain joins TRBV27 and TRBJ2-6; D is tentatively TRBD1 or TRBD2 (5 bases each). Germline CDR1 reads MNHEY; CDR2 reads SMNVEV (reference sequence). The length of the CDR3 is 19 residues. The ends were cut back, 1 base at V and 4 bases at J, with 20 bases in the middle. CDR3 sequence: CASSLWSGTYRGGANVLTF. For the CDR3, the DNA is TGTGCCAGCAGTTTATGGTCAGGGACCTATCGCGGGGGGGCCAACGTCCTGACTTTC.

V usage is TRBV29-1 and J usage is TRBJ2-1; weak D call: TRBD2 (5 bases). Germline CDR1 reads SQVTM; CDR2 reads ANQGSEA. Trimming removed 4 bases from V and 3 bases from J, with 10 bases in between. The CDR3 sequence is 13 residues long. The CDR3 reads CSVGGAVYNEQFF. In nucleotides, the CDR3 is TGCAGCGTTGGGGGAGCGGTCTACAATGAGCAGTTCTTC.

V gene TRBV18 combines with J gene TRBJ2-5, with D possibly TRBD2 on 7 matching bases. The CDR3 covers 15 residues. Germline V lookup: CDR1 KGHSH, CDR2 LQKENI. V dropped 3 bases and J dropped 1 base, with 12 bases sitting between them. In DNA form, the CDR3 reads TGTGCCAGCTCACCGGAGGGGGGGGTCCAAGAGACCCAGTACTTC. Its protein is CASSPEGGVQETQYF.

CDR3: CAISERVRDHEQYF. The CDR3 bases are TGTGCCATCAGTGAGAGGGTCAGGGACCACGAGCAGTACTTC. The rearrangement joins TRBV10-3 to TRBJ2-7, with D perhaps being TRBD1 or TRBD2 (5 bases each). In germline, CDR1 is ENHRY, CDR2 SYGVKD. V was trimmed by 2 bases and J by 5 bases, leaving 13 bases between them. The length of the CDR3 is 14 residues.

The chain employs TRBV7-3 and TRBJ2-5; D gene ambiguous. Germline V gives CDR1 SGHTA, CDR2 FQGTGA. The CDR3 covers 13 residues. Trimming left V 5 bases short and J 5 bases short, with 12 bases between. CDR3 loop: CASSRSWGETQYF. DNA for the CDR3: TGTGCCAGCAGCCGTAGCTGGGGTGAGACCCAGTACTTC. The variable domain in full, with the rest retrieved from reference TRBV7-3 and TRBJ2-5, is GAGVSQTPSNKVTEKGKYVELRCDPISGHTALYWYRQSLGQGPEFLIYFQGTGAADDSGLPNDRFFAVRPEGSVSTLKIQRTERGDSAVYLCASSRSWGETQYFGPGTRLLVL.

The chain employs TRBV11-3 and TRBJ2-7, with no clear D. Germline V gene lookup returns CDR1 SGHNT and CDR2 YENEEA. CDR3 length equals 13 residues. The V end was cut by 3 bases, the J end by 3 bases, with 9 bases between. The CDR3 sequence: CASSFGPYYEQYF. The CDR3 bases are TGTGCCAGCAGCTTTGGGCCTTACTACGAGCAGTACTTC.

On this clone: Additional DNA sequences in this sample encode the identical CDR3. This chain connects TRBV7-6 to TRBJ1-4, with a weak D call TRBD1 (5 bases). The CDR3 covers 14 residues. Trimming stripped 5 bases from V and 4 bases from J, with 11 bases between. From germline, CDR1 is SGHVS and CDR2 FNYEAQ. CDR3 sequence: CASSSGQGNEKLFF. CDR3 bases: TGTGCCAGCAGCAGTGGGCAGGGTAATGAAAAACTGTTTTTT.

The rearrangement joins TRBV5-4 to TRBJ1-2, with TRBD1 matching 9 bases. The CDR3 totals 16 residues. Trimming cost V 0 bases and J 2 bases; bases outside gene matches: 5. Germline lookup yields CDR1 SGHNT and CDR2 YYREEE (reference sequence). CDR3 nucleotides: TGTGCCAGCAGCTTGGGGGGACAGGGCAACAACTATGGCTACACCTTC. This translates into CASSLGGQGNNYGYTF.

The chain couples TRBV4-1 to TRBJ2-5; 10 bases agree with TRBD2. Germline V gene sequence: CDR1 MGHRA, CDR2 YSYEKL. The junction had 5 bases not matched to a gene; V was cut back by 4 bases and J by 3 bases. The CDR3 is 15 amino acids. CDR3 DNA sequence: TGCGCCAGCAGCCGTTTAGCGGGGGGAAAAGAGACCCAGTACTTC. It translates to CASSRLAGGKETQYF.

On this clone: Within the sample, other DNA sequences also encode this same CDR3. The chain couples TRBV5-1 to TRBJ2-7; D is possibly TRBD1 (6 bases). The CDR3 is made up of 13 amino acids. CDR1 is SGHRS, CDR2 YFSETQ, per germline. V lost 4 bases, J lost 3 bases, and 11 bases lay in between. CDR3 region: CASSPGQFYEQYF. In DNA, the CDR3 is TGCGCCAGCAGCCCGGGACAATTCTACGAGCAGTACTTC.

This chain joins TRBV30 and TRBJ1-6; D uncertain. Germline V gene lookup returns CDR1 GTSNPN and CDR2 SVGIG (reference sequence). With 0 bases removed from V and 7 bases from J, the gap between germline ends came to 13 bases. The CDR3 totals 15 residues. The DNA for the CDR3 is TGTGCCTGGAGTGTGGCCCCCGAAAGGAATTCACCCCTCCACTTT. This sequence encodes CAWSVAPERNSPLHF. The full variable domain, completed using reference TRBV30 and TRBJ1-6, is SQTIHQWPATLVQPVGSPLSLECTVEGTSNPNLYWYRQAAGRGLQLLFYSVGIGQISSEVPQNLSASRPQDRQFILSSKKLLLSDSGFYLCAWSVAPERNSPLHFGNGTRLTVT.

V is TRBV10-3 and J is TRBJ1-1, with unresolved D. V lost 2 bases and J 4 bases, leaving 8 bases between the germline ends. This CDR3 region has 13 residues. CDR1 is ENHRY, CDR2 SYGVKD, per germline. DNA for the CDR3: TGTGCCATCAGTGAGGGGGTTAGCACTGAAGCTTTCTTT. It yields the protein CAISEGVSTEAFF.

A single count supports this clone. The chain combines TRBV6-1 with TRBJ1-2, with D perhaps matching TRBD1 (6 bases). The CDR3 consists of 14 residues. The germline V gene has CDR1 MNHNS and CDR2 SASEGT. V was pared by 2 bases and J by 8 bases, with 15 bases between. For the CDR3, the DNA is TGTGCCAGCAGTGAATGGACAGCAATCCAGGGCTACACCTTC. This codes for CASSEWTAIQGYTF.

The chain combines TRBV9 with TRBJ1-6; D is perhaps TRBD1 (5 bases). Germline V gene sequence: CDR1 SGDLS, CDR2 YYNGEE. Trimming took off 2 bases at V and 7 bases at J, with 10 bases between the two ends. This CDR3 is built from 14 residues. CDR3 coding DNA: TGTGCCAGCAGCGTGGGACTTGAGAATTCACCCCTCCACTTT. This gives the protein CASSVGLENSPLHF.

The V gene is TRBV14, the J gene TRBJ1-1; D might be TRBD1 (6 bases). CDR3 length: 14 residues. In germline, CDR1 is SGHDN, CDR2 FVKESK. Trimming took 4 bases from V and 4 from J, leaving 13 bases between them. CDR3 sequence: CASSLLGGGTEAFF. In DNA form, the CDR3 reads TGTGCCAGCAGCCTGTTAGGGGGTGGCACTGAAGCTTTCTTT.

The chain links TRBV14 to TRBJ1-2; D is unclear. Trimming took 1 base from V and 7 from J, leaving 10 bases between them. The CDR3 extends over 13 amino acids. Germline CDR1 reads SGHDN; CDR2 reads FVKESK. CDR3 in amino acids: CASSQGEVSGYTF. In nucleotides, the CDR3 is TGTGCCAGCAGCCAAGGGGAAGTCTCTGGCTACACCTTC.

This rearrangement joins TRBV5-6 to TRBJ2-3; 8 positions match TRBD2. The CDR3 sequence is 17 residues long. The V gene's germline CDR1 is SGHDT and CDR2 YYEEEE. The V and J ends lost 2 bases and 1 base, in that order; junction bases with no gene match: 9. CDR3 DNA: TGTGCCAGCAGCTTTGTCCAAAAACTAGCGGGCACAGATACGCAGTATTTT. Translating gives CASSFVQKLAGTDTQYF.

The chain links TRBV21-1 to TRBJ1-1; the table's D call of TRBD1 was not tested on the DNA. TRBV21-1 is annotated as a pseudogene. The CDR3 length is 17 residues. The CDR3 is CASSPGTGGKLNTEAFF. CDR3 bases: TGTGCCAGCAGCCCTGGGACAGGGGGCAAGCTGAACACTGAAGCTTTCTTT.

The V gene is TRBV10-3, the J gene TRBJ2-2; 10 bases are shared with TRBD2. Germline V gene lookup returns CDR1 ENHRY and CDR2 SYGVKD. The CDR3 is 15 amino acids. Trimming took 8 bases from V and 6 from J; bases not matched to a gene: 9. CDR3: CAIGQAGLASGELFF. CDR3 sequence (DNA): TGTGCCATCGGACAGGCGGGACTAGCGTCCGGGGAGCTGTTTTTT.